Sequencing of this T cell receptor (beta chain) was carried out in a study of control samples from healthy donors and cancer patients. Remarks on this clone: Compared with germline, one end of the junction differs, possibly owing to a read error.

This CDR3 comprises 12 residues. Germline loops: CDR1 SEHNR, CDR2 FQNEAQ (reference sequence). Some clones are missing from TCRdb's copy, which holds only in-frame ones; the method was immunoSEQ multiplex PCR. The sample gives some 130,000 clones, just under 95% of which show up once; 3.5% to 4% is in the top ten. Sequencing was done on a sample of blood. The J gene is TRBJ2-3, the V gene TRBV7-9; unclear D gene. This receptor was obtained from a young man in good health. The CDR3 region has the DNA TGTGCCAGCAATCCACGCACAGATACGCATTATTTT. Its protein is CASNPRTDTHYF.